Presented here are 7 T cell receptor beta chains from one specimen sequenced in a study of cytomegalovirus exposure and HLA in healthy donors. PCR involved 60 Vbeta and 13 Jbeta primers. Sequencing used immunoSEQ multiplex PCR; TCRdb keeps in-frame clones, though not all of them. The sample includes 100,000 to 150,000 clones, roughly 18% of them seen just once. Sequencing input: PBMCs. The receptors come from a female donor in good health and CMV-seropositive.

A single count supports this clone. CDR3 region: CASSSTGQFSYGYTF. The DNA of the CDR3 is TGTGCCAGCAGCTCGACCGGACAGTTCTCCTATGGCTACACCTTC. The chain carries TRBV7-2 and TRBJ1-2, with D perhaps matching TRBD1 (6 bases). The CDR3 consists of 15 residues. Trimming took 4 bases from V and 4 from J, leaving 16 bases between them. From germline, CDR1 is SGHTA and CDR2 FQGNSA.

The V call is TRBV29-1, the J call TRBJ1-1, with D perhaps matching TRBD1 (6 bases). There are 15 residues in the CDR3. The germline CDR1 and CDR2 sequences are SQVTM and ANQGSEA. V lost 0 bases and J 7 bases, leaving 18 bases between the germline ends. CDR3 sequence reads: CSVEERSGVGSEAFF. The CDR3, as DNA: TGCAGCGTTGAAGAGCGGTCAGGGGTAGGCAGTGAAGCTTTCTTT.

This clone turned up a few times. CDR3 loop: CASSKGLQGGNEKLFF. In DNA form, the CDR3 reads TGCGCCAGCAGCAAAGGCCTGCAGGGGGGTAATGAAAAACTGTTTTTT. The V call is TRBV4-3, the J call TRBJ1-4; 7 bases are shared with TRBD1. This CDR3 is 16 amino acids long. Germline values: CDR1 LGHNA, CDR2 YSLEER. The V gene end was trimmed by 5 bases and the J gene end by 4 bases; junction bases not matched to a gene: 10.

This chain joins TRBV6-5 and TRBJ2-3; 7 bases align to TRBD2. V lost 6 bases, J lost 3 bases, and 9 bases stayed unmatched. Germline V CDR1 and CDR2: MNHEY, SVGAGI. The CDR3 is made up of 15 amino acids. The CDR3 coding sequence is TGTGCCAGCAGGTCCGTGGGAGCGGGAACAGATACGCAGTATTTT. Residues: CASRSVGAGTDTQYF.

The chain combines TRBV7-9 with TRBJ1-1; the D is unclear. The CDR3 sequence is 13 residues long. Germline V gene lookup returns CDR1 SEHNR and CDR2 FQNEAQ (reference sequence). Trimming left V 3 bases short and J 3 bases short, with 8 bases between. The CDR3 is CASSFSPDTEAFF. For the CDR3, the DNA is TGTGCCAGCAGCTTTAGCCCGGACACTGAAGCTTTCTTT.

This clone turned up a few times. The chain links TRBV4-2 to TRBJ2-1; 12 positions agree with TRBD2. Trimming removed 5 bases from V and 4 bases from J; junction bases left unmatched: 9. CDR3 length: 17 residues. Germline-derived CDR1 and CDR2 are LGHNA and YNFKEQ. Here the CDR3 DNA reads TGTGCCAGCAGCGCCTTGACACTAGCGGGGGGATACAATGAGCAGTTCTTC. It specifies CASSALTLAGGYNEQFF.

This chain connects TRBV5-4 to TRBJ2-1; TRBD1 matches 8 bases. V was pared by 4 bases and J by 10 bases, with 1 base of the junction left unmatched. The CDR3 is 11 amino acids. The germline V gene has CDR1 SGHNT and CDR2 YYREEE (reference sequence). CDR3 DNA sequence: TGTGCCAGCAGCGGGGACAGGGAGCAGTTCTTC. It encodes CASSGDREQFF.